This T cell receptor beta chain appears in the sequencing data of a study of T cell responses to AZD1222 COVID-19 vaccine. In regard to this clone: The antigen remains undetermined.

Profiled with immunoSEQ multiplex PCR; TCRdb holds only in-frame clones, not every one. This sample has 150,000 or so clones, with 85% to 90% found just once. Germline assignment: CDR1 SGHTS and CDR2 YDEGEE. V gave up 0 bases and J gave up 6 bases; unmatched junction bases: 3. The CDR3 spans 13 residues. Notes on the study in general: Spike-specific TCR depth and breadth grew after two AZD1222 doses. A mostly white British donor set with more females was recruited, and clonal diversity was possibly underestimated. Repertoires in all cases were sampled only once the peak T cell response had passed.

The sequencing used peripheral blood, collected on day 0 of AZD1222 vaccination. The genes are TRBV5-8 and TRBJ2-7; 7 bases are shared with TRBD1. This clonotype was obtained from an adult in good health. The CDR3 loop reads CASSLEGGGEQYF. The CDR3 DNA reads TGTGCCAGCAGCTTGGAAGGGGGCGGCGAGCAGTACTTC.